This TCR beta chain was found in a study of patients and donors after allogeneic stem cell transplantation. Using its own MiXCR run on the RT-PCR reads, TCRdb lists one record per CDR3 protein. Of 25,000 to 30,000 distinct CDR3 sequences in the sample, about 8% are singletons; the top ten hold roughly 50%. V was clipped by 2 bases and J by 10 bases, with 11 bases between them. This CDR3 has 12 amino acids. Germline V lookup: CDR1 MNHEY, CDR2 SVGEGT. The sample holds many counts of this clonotype. The chain combines TRBV6-2 or TRBV6-3 with TRBJ2-5; D may be TRBD2 (5 bases). The receptor was isolated from a human donor who was either an allogeneic HSCT recipient or a stem cell or donor lymphocyte infusion donor (not recorded which). It is not recorded whose cells these are; they may come from a transplant donor. The sequenced sample consisted of blood, either unsorted or a sorted T cell fraction (not recorded which). CDR3 sequence (DNA): TGTGCCAGCAGTTACAGGCGGGCGGACCAGTACTTC. It is translated as CASSYRRADQYF.